Sequencing of this T cell receptor (beta chain) was carried out in a study of cytomegalovirus exposure and HLA in healthy donors (dated by TCRdb to about 2017). Background for the entire study: An earlier analysis of approximately 590 of the donors reported 250 to 300 Gb of sequence data and 117 million unique TCR beta sequences from about 179 million T cells. An early release covering roughly 600 HLA-typed donors comprised around 300 gigabases of sequencing data and roughly 86 million unique TCR sequences. HLA typing included class I and class II loci at four-digit resolution. On average, around 240,000 unique TCR beta nucleotide sequences were sequenced per donor among about 400 genotyped donors of the cohort, with roughly a sixth of those sequences being non-productive. In the later analysis, no new phenotypic data were used to find candidate immune exposures; instead, reliance was placed on TCR beta sequences and their occurrence across donors. Typing coverage varied by locus: roughly 629-630 donors for A, B, C, DRB1 and DQB1; roughly 520 for DQA1; over 600 for DPA1; 450 to 480 for DPB1. In addition to the first cohort of roughly 670 subjects, a separate validation cohort of 100 to 150 different subjects was used. An earlier analysis of some 500 of the donors applied high-throughput TCR beta sequencing to assess whether each TCR beta V gene segment acted as functional or pseudogenic. The study combined high-throughput TCR immunosequencing, statistical association of individual TCRs with disease status, and machine learning to predict cytomegalovirus infection status. Every repertoire in the discovery cohort had been generated on one and the same sequencing platform. A handful of DR-DQ haplotypes were handled as single units for association and clustering because linkage in the cohort was strong. Donor age, sex, ethnicity and CMV serostatus were collected together with the repertoire data. Using immunosequencing, the study profiled T cell repertoires from around 680 subjects and related those repertoires to cytomegalovirus serostatus. In a later analysis, previously published TCR beta repertoires from fewer than 750 donors were re-analyzed and high-resolution HLA genotyping was added so that TCR occurrence patterns could be studied. Of the roughly 430 genotyped donors, around 81% fell in the genetic ancestry cluster associated with self-reported Caucasian donors. The study was designed to test whether signatures of past pathogen exposure could be identified by cataloging public T cell receptors. Genome-wide SNP genotypes for about 65% of the 666 donors were used in a later genetic analysis, which treated that subset as a discovery cohort. What the study reported, not specific to this receptor: CMV serostatus was the only immune exposure information available for the cohort. The classifier was reported to diagnose cytomegalovirus status with high specificity and sensitivity in both the original and validation cohorts. According to the authors, the approach could potentially be generalized to other disease states and immunological phenotypes. When HLA alleles, especially DR and DQ, strongly co-occurred, TCR associations were difficult to assign to individual alleles. Roughly uniform sequencing depth across donors was assumed in presence/absence analyses, although this assumption may not hold. Only TCR beta chains were sequenced in this cohort, and the absence of alpha or paired-chain data limited detectable features. A later genetic analysis reported fewer N-insertions in productive TCRs among donors in an Asian-associated ancestry cluster than the roughly 700-donor mean. A cluster of highly shared sequence variants was judged likely to represent a technical artifact of the sequencing pipeline. A later analysis reported that several top co-occurrence clusters appeared linked to parvovirus B19, influenza, CMV and Epstein-Barr virus. V-gene and J-gene trimming of TCR beta chains was associated with a missense DCLRE1C variant in a later genetic analysis, and the association was replicated in an independent cohort. At a false discovery rate of 0.05, a later analysis linked 16,951 TCR beta sequences to specific HLA alleles. Because some donors lacked HLA typing at each locus, the association tests relied only on the typed subset. A later analysis found that HLA-associated TCR beta chains were more clonally expanded and had lower generation probabilities than equally common non-associated chains. A further reported finding was that TCR beta sequences accurately predicted the HLA-A and HLA-B alleles for most subjects in the first cohort. Linkage disequilibrium might explain the correlated functional status among segregating V segments, but an unknown experimental factor could not be excluded. A later analysis found that TCR association rates varied across HLA loci, with DRB1 alleles showing the most associated TCRs and HLA-C alleles the fewest. According to a later analysis, most CMV-associated TCR beta chains appeared to be HLA-restricted, and the HLA associations seemed to be driven largely by CMV exposure. The study gave a list of about 170 TCR beta chains associated with cytomegalovirus. Across donors, most TCR sequences were observed very rarely, whereas some public TCRs were present in many individuals. Because counts were too low, roughly 16 rarely observed V segments, including chromosome 9 orphons, were left out of the earlier analysis of roughly 600 of the donors. An earlier analysis of approximately 600 of the donors showed that most TCR beta V segments appeared in productive rearrangements either about 90% or about 30% of the time, which broadly matched IMGT annotations. In vitro tests confirmed that a few of the cytomegalovirus-associated TCR beta chains recognize cytomegalovirus antigens. Some IMGT-functional V segments, including TRBV6-2 and TRBV6-3, could not be distinguished by the 87-base-pair reads and were therefore excluded.

The cohort consisted of hundreds of healthy bone marrow donors. Cohort members were all nominally healthy when sampled, although unrecorded immune exposures were likely present. The donor tested CMV seronegative, placing the donor among the 300 to 400 seronegative members of the cohort. A peripheral blood sample was collected from each donor, and TCR beta sequencing was performed on peripheral blood mononuclear cells. Genomic DNA was extracted from the blood cell samples with the Qiagen DNeasy Blood Extraction Kit. Library preparation employed the immunoSEQ multiplex PCR assay. The multiplex PCR relied on a mix of 60 forward primers for TCR Vbeta segments and 13 reverse primers for TCR Jbeta segments. The CDR3 region of rearranged TCR beta genes was amplified from genomic DNA by a multiplex PCR assay. The Illumina HiSeq System was used to sequence the amplified TCR beta libraries as 87-base-pair reads. Per the authors' processing: A later analysis tallied roughly 80 million unique TCR beta chains across the 610 or so repertoires, and some 12 million of those chains were shared by two or more donors. Raw reads were error-corrected and collapsed into unique sequences by a nearest-neighbor algorithm in which closely related sequences were merged to remove PCR and sequencing errors. CDR3 sequences were aligned to IMGT reference sequences to assign V, D and J gene segments. Each retained sequence needed at least a six-nucleotide match to both a V gene segment and a J gene segment. A rearrangement was called productive if the CDR3 had no stop codons and remained in frame with V and J, and every other rearrangement was called non-productive. CDR3 was defined according to IMGT convention as the region running from the second conserved V-encoded cysteine to the conserved J-encoded phenylalanine. Sequences without an unambiguous match to a single V gene segment were excluded from the earlier analysis of several hundred of the donors. An earlier analysis of almost 600 of the donors classified V segments as functional when productive rearrangements were above 56.7% and as segregating when the standard deviation between donors was above 5%. To diagnose cytomegalovirus status from the catalog of TCR beta chain sequences, a statistical classification framework was built. V and J gene assignment, in a later analysis, came from comparing TCR nucleotide sequences with IMGT/GENE-DB human TR gene sequences. The TCRdist pipeline was used in a later analysis to assign CDR3 sequences and most-parsimonious VDJ recombination scenarios. In a later analysis, each TCR beta chain was defined by its CDR3 amino acid sequence together with its V-gene family, and reads without a unique V-gene family were excluded. To address suspected cross-contamination and a sequencing artifact, a later analysis removed approximately 600 highly shared, low-generation-probability nucleotide sequences. In a later analysis, a clonal expansion index for each public chain was calculated from normalized within-repertoire ranks of inferred template counts. Generation probabilities in a later analysis came from a VDJ recombination model fitted to out-of-frame rearrangements, and those results were checked against IGoR. Hypergeometric tests were used in a later analysis to score TCR-TCR, TCR-HLA and TCR-CMV co-occurrence, with a repertoire-size bias correction applied to the TCR pairs. A later analysis estimated false discovery rates by permuting HLA or CMV assignments 20 times. A later analysis grouped co-occurring TCRs with DBSCAN, adding TCRdist sequence similarity when clustering within HLA-allele-positive subsets. Repertoires with fewer than 30,000 or more than 120,000 public chains were left out of co-occurrence clustering, as were about five repertoires with anomalous nucleotide sharing. The table was pulled from immuneACCESS by TCRdb, which kept in-frame rearrangements only. Such tables lose some clones; where checked, under half of the loss comes from unresolved V genes, and the rest has no known cause. From that table come the V and J calls and clone size; the DNA was used to work out D and trimming. The record for this sample contains 75,000 to 85,000 clones. The ten largest account for less than 0.6% of the sample.

The CDR3 holds 14 amino acids from the cysteine to the phenylalanine. The kept DNA is CDR3 alone, 42 bases in frame from the first base. From a lookup of the germline V gene, CDR1 and CDR2 are MNHEY and SVGAGI. V gives up 10 bases and J gives up 5 bases, and the segment between their germline ends measures 19 bases. As concerns this clone: The antigen it recognizes is unknown.

The sequence joins TRBV6-5 to TRBJ2-3, with the D gene too uncertain to name. The sample comprised PBMCs. The TCR was taken from a man aged 45-65 years in good health and CMV-seronegative. In nucleotides, the sequence is TGTGCCACCATAAAGTCCTCCACCGGAGATACGCAGTATTTT. Translated, this gives CATIKSSTGDTQYF.